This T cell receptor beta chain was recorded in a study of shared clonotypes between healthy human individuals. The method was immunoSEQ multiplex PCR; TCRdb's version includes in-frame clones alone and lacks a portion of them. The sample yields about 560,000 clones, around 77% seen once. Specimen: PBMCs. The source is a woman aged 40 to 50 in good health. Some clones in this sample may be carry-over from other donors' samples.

CDR3 residues: CATSSAVGPDTQYF. The CDR3 DNA is TGTGCCACCAGCAGTGCGGTGGGGCCAGATACGCAGTATTTT. The chain recombines TRBV15 with TRBJ2-3; possibly TRBD1 for D (5 bases). The CDR3 spans 14 residues. Trimming took 3 bases from V and 4 from J, leaving 11 bases between them. Germline V CDR1 and CDR2: LNHNV, YYDKDF (reference sequence). The full variable domain, in which reference TRBV15 and TRBJ2-3 provide the parts outside the CDR3, is DAMVIQNPRYQVTQFGKPVTLSCSQTLNHNVMYWYQQKSSQAPKLLFHYYDKDFNNEADTPDNFQSRRPNTSFCFLDIRSPGLGDTAMYLCATSSAVGPDTQYFGPGTRLTVL.